The present T cell receptor beta chain was sequenced within a study of identical twins. There are a few counts of this clonotype. The CDR3 spans 15 residues. V was clipped by 4 bases and J by 2 bases; unmatched bases: 1. Germline CDR1 and CDR2: SGHVS and FNYEAQ. One entry per CDR3 protein results from TCRdb running MiXCR on the 5' RACE reads. The sample lists hundreds of thousands of distinct CDR3 sequences; about 7.6% were seen once. These data are also associated with another study on yellow fever vaccine responses in identical twins.

This TCR derives from a woman between 18 and 29 years old in good health. The chain has TRBV7-6 and TRBJ1-5; 11 nucleotides line up with TRBD1. The sample consisted of PBMCs. CDR3 nucleotide sequence: TGTGCCAGCAGCTGGGGACAGGGGGGCAATCAGCCCCAGCATTTT. Amino acids: CASSWGQGGNQPQHF.